This T cell receptor beta chain emerged from a study of shared clonotypes between healthy human individuals. Across the study: The donor group consisted of a couple of women and three men, aged 18 to 49.

An even split of each subset's genomic DNA across several immunoSEQ plates was performed. Libraries were prepared by immunoSEQ multiplex PCR; TCRdb keeps only in-frame clonotypes and omits some of them. Seen here are some 510,000 clones, 79% observed once, and the top ten hold 10% to 15%. The germline CDR1 and CDR2 sequences are SGHRS and YFSETQ. The CDR3 spans 16 residues. The V gene end was trimmed by 4 bases and the J gene end by 1 base; junction bases not matched to a gene: 4. Recent vaccinations or acute infections were absent in the healthy HIV-negative adult donors. Unsorted samples drew genomic DNA from 90 million or so PBMCs.

This receptor was taken from a woman aged 40 to 55 in good health. Some clones in this sample may be carry-over from other donors' samples. This rearrangement joins TRBV5-1 to TRBJ2-1; 11 bases agree with TRBD2. The sample taken for sequencing was PBMCs. Written as DNA, the CDR3 is TGCGCCAGCAGCAAAACTAGCGGGAGATCCTACAATGAGCAGTTCTTC. This encodes CASSKTSGRSYNEQFF.